Presented here are 23 T cell receptor beta chains from one specimen sequenced in a study of shared clonotypes between healthy human individuals (dated by TCRdb to the early 2020s). The method was the immunoSEQ multiplex PCR assay. TCRdb retrieved this table from immuneACCESS and kept in-frame rearrangements only. Not all clones are present; in checked studies, unresolved V genes account for under half, and no reason is known for the remainder. A total of 90,000 to 100,000 clones appear in this sample, over 40% of them only once. The ten largest clones represent around 15% of the sample. The material sequenced was PBMCs. The receptors stem from a woman in her forties in good health. Some clones in this sample may be carry-over from other donors' samples.

V gene TRBV4-3 combines with J gene TRBJ2-7; D possibly corresponds to TRBD1 (6 bases). Germline CDR1 is LGHNA and CDR2 is YSLEER. The ends were cut back, 3 bases at V and 3 bases at J, with 15 bases in the middle. The CDR3 consists of 15 residues. The CDR3 coding sequence is TGCGCCAGCAGCCACGCCCTGACAGGAGACTACGAGCAGTACTTC. Its protein is CASSHALTGDYEQYF.

A remark on this clone: It is likely a read error: a sequence one base away is far more abundant. The genes are TRBV7-8 and TRBJ1-1; no clear D gene. Trimming left V 4 bases short and J 1 base short, with 1 base between. Germline V gene lookup returns CDR1 SGHVS and CDR2 FQNEAQ. The length of the CDR3 is 11 residues. CDR3 DNA: TGTGCCAGCAGCTCGAACACTGAAGCTTTCTTT. Amino acid sequence: CASSSNTEAFF.

This clone was counted ten times or more. This chain uses TRBV28 with TRBJ1-2, with D perhaps TRBD1 (6 bases). Germline loops: CDR1 MDHEN, CDR2 SYDVKM. V was trimmed by 6 bases and J by 6 bases, leaving 20 bases between them. The CDR3 extends over 15 amino acids. Written as DNA, the CDR3 is TGTGCCAGCAGGCATACTTCACAGGGAAGCGATGGCTACACCTTC. Residues: CASRHTSQGSDGYTF.

The chain has TRBV28 and TRBJ2-2; 11 nucleotides line up with TRBD2. The ends lost 6 bases at V and 6 bases at J; junction bases unmatched: 6. Germline CDR1 MDHEN, CDR2 SYDVKM. This CDR3 spans 15 amino acids. Written as DNA, the CDR3 is TGTGCCAGCAGCAAACTAGCGGGAGTCCCCGGGGAGCTGTTTTTT. This sequence encodes CASSKLAGVPGELFF.

This clone has a count of ten or more. The rearrangement joins TRBV30 to TRBJ1-1; D not certain. Germline CDR1 GTSNPN, CDR2 SVGIG (reference sequence). The V gene lost 2 bases and the J gene lost 1 base, with 8 bases spanning the gap. The CDR3 sequence is 13 residues long. The CDR3 loop reads CAWSSQANTEAFF. The CDR3 region has the DNA TGTGCCTGGAGTAGTCAAGCGAACACTGAAGCTTTCTTT.

The chain links TRBV2 to TRBJ1-2; TRBD1 matches at 12 bases. Per the germline V gene, CDR1 is SNHLY and CDR2 is FYNNEI. V was pared by 6 bases and J by 4 bases, with 6 bases of the junction left unmatched. CDR3 length equals 15 residues. CDR3: CASRVGQGASYGYTF. CDR3 sequence (DNA): TGTGCCAGCAGAGTGGGACAGGGGGCATCCTATGGCTACACCTTC.

The chain uses TRBV30 and TRBJ2-7; D unclear. The CDR3 loop spans 10 amino acids. CDR1 is GTSNPN, CDR2 SVGIG, per germline (reference sequence). V was clipped by 5 bases and J by 4 bases, with 6 bases between them. The CDR3 region is CAWGIYEQYF. The DNA for the CDR3 is TGTGCCTGGGGTATATACGAGCAGTACTTC.

This clone was seen a handful of times. The V and J genes are TRBV7-8 and TRBJ2-7; D is unresolved. The germline V and J ends were trimmed by 1 base and 2 bases, with 3 bases remaining between them. This CDR3 is 12 amino acids long. Germline CDR1 SGHVS, CDR2 FQNEAQ. CDR3 in amino acids: CASSLGAYEQYF. DNA for the CDR3: TGTGCCAGCAGCTTAGGGGCCTACGAGCAGTACTTC. Full variable domain (missing parts from reference TRBV7-8 and TRBJ2-7): GAGVSQSPRYKVAKRGQDVALRCDPISGHVSLFWYQQALGQGPEFLTYFQNEAQLDKSGLPSDRFFAERPEGSVSTLKIQRTQQEDSAVYLCASSLGAYEQYFGPGTRLTVT.

The chain is built from TRBV7-8 and TRBJ2-2; D call uncertain. Trimming took off 2 bases at V and 0 bases at J, with 7 bases between the two ends. The CDR3 is 15 residues long. Germline CDR1 is SGHVS and CDR2 is FQNEAQ. DNA for the CDR3: TGTGCCAGCAGCTTAAGCGCGTCGAACACCGGGGAGCTGTTTTTT. Translation gives CASSLSASNTGELFF.

This chain joins TRBV18 and TRBJ2-7; maybe TRBD2 (6 bases). V lost 3 bases to trimming and J lost 7 bases, with 13 bases between them. This CDR3 is 13 amino acids long. Germline V lookup: CDR1 KGHSH, CDR2 LQKENI. The CDR3 sequence: CASSPRTAGEQYF. Written as DNA, the CDR3 is TGTGCCAGCTCACCGAGGACCGCGGGGGAGCAGTACTTC.

This clone was detected only a few times. The chain carries TRBV7-2 and TRBJ2-7; no clear D gene. The CDR3 sequence is 14 residues long. Between the trimmed V and J ends, which lost 3 bases and 3 bases, there was a span of 12 bases. CDR1 is SGHTA, CDR2 FQGNSA, per germline. The CDR3 region is CASSFSGLSYEQYF. As DNA, the CDR3 is TGTGCCAGCAGCTTTTCGGGCCTAAGCTACGAGCAGTACTTC.

The sample holds a few counts of this clone. A much larger clone is a single base away; this may be a read error. This chain links TRBV30 with TRBJ2-1; 14 bases are a match to TRBD2. There are 16 residues in the CDR3. The germline gives CDR1 GTSNPN, CDR2 SVGIG (reference sequence). The CDR3 sequence: CARSRTSGRIYGEQFF. CDR3 nucleotides: TGTGCCAGGAGTAGGACTAGCGGGAGGATCTACGGTGAGCAGTTCTTC.

This clone was picked up one time. The chain recombines TRBV9 with TRBJ1-3; D might be TRBD1 (5 bases). CDR3 length: 15 amino acids. Germline loops: CDR1 SGDLS, CDR2 YYNGEE. V lost 3 bases and J lost 0, with 10 bases in between. Written as DNA, the CDR3 is TGTGCCAGCAGCGGGGTGGGGACCTCTGGAAACACCATATATTTT. It translates to CASSGVGTSGNTIYF.

This sequence joins TRBV4-1 and TRBJ2-7; tentative D call: TRBD1 (5 bases). The germline V gene has CDR1 MGHRA and CDR2 YSYEKL. With 0 bases removed from V and 9 bases from J, the gap between germline ends came to 21 bases. This CDR3 region has 16 residues. CDR3 loop: CASSQDPWQGFVGQYF. CDR3 in DNA: TGCGCCAGCAGCCAAGATCCCTGGCAGGGTTTTGTCGGGCAGTACTTC.

This clone appeared a few times. The chain links TRBV5-4 to TRBJ1-3, with D hard to call. V dropped 5 bases and J dropped 4 bases, with 19 bases sitting between them. CDR3 length: 16 amino acids. CDR1 is SGHNT, CDR2 YYREEE, per germline (reference sequence). The CDR3 reads CASRKRESEVGNTIYF. The CDR3 nucleotides are TGTGCCAGCAGGAAAAGAGAATCGGAGGTAGGAAACACCATATATTTT.

This clone was counted ten times or more. V usage is TRBV19 and J usage is TRBJ2-1; D not resolved. The V gene's germline CDR1 is LNHDA and CDR2 SQIVND (reference sequence). V lost 7 bases, J lost 8 bases, and 12 bases lay in between. The CDR3 is made up of 12 amino acids. The CDR3 nucleotides are TGTGCCAGTAACGGAGTTTCCGATGAGCAGTTCTTC. It is translated as CASNGVSDEQFF.

At least ten counts were recorded for this clone. CDR3 coding DNA: TGTGCCAGCAGTGGTACCTCGGAGACCCAGTACTTC. Translating it yields CASSGTSETQYF. This rearrangement joins TRBV2 to TRBJ2-5, with unresolved D. From germline, CDR1 is SNHLY and CDR2 FYNNEI. Trimming took 4 bases from V and 5 from J, leaving 8 bases between them. There are 12 residues in the CDR3.

This sequence joins TRBV7-9 and TRBJ2-2; TRBD2 matches at 10 bases. J lost 7 bases, V lost 2 bases, and 4 bases had no gene match. CDR1 and CDR2 from the germline V gene are SEHNR and FQNEAQ (reference sequence). The CDR3 loop spans 15 amino acids. The CDR3 bases are TGTGCCAGCAGCTTACTAGCGGGAGTGGTCGGGGAGCTGTTTTTT. Encoded protein: CASSLLAGVVGELFF.

The chain links TRBV30 to TRBJ2-3, with D unclear. Germline V lookup: CDR1 GTSNPN, CDR2 SVGIG (reference sequence). Trimming left V 1 base short and J 4 bases short, with 12 bases between. The CDR3 contains 14 residues. CDR3 in DNA: TGTGCCTGGAGTGGTAAAGGTTGGGCAGATACGCAGTATTTT. This codes for CAWSGKGWADTQYF.

A note on this clone: A much larger clone differs by one base, so this may be a read error. The chain recombines TRBV11-3 with TRBJ2-5; D remains unclear. In germline, CDR1 is SGHNT, CDR2 YENEEA. Trimming stripped 5 bases from V and 5 bases from J, with 12 bases between. This CDR3 has 13 amino acids. The CDR3 reads CASSLGVGETQYF. CDR3 in DNA: TGTGCCAGCAGCCTCGGTGTGGGCGAGACCCAGTACTTC.

This clone is medium-sized. The CDR3 protein is CASSLSPSGSYEQYF. The CDR3 DNA reads TGTGCCAGCAGTTTAAGTCCTAGCGGGAGCTACGAGCAGTACTTC. This chain uses TRBV28 with TRBJ2-7; 10 bases line up with TRBD2. Looked up from germline, CDR1 is MDHEN and CDR2 is SYDVKM. CDR3 length: 15 amino acids. V was clipped by 2 bases and J by 3 bases; unmatched bases: 4.

In its sample, this clone was seen once. The chain has TRBV29-1 and TRBJ1-2; D is unclear. Trimming cost V 2 bases and J 8 bases, with 9 bases left between them. Germline CDR1 is SQVTM and CDR2 is ANQGSEA. There are 11 residues in the CDR3. The CDR3 reads CSVESLRGYTF. CDR3 DNA: TGCAGCGTTGAAAGTTTGAGGGGCTACACCTTC. The full variable domain, its missing parts supplied by reference TRBV29-1 and TRBJ1-2, is SAVISQKPSRDICQRGTSLTIQCQVDSQVTMMFWYRQQPGQSLTLIATANQGSEATYESGFVIDKFPISRPNLTFSTLTVSNMSPEDSSIYLCSVESLRGYTFGSGTRLTVV.

The chain employs TRBV5-5 and TRBJ2-2, with 14 bases identical to TRBD2. V lost 3 bases, J lost 5 bases, and 3 bases stayed unmatched. This CDR3 region has 16 residues. In germline, CDR1 is SGHKS, CDR2 YYEKEE (reference sequence). CDR3 DNA sequence: TGTGCCAGCAGCTGGGGACTAGCGGGAGCAACCGGGGAGCTGTTTTTT. Translation gives CASSWGLAGATGELFF.